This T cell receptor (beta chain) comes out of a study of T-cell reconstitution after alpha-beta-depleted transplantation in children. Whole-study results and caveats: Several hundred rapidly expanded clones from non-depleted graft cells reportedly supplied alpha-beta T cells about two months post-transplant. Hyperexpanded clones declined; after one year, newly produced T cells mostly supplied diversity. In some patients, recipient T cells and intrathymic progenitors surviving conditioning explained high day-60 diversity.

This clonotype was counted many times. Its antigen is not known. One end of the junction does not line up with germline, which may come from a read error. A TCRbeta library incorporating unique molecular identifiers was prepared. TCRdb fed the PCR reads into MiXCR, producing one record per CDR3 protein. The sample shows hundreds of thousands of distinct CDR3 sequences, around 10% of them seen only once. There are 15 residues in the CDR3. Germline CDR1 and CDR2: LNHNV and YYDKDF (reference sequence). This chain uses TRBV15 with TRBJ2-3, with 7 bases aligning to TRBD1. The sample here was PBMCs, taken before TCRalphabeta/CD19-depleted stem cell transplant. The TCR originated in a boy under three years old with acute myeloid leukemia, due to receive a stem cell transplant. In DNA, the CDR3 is TGTGCCACCAGCAGTAGGACAGGTAGCATAGATACGCAGTATTTT. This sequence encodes CATSSRTGSIDTQYF. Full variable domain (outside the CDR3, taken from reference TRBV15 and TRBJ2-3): DAMVIQNPRYQVTQFGKPVTLSCSQTLNHNVMYWYQQKSSQAPKLLFHYYDKDFNNEADTPDNFQSRRPNTSFCFLDIRSPGLGDTAMYLCATSSRTGSIDTQYFGPGTRLTVL.